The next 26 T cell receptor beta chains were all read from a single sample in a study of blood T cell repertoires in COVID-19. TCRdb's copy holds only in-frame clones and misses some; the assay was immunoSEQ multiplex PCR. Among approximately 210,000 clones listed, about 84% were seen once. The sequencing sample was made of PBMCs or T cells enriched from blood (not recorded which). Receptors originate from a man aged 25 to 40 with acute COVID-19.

DNA for the CDR3: TGTGCCAGCAGCTTTAAACAGGCTGGAAACACCATATATTTT. Residues: CASSFKQAGNTIYF. The chain employs TRBV5-5 and TRBJ1-3, with a weak D call TRBD1 (5 bases). Germline loops: CDR1 SGHKS, CDR2 YYEKEE (reference sequence). The CDR3 spans 14 residues. Trimming left V 2 bases short and J 2 bases short, with 8 bases between.

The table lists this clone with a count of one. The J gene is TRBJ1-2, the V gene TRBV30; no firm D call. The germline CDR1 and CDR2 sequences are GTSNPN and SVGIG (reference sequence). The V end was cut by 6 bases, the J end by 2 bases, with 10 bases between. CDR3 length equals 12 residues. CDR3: CACRIENYGYTF. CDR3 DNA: TGTGCCTGTCGAATAGAAAACTATGGCTACACCTTC.

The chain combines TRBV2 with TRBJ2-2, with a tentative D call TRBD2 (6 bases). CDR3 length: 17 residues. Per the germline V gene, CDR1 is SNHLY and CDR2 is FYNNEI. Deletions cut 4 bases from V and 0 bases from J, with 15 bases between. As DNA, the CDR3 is TGTGCCAGCAGTGGGCGGGGTTCCGGCCCGAACACCGGGGAGCTGTTTTTT. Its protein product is CASSGRGSGPNTGELFF.

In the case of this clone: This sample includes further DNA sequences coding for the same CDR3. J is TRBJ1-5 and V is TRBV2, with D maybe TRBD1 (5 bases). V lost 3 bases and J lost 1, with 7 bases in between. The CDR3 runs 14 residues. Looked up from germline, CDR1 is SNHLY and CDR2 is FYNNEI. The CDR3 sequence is CASSEGGSNQPQHF. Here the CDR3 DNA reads TGTGCCAGCAGTGAGGGGGGGAGCAATCAGCCCCAGCATTTT.

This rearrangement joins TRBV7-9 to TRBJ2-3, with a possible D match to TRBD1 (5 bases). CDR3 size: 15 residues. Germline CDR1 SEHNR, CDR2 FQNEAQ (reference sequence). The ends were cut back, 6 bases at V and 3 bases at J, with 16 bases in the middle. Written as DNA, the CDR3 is TGTGCCAGCAGTTCCGGACAATTGCGGACAGATACGCAGTATTTT. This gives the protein CASSSGQLRTDTQYF.

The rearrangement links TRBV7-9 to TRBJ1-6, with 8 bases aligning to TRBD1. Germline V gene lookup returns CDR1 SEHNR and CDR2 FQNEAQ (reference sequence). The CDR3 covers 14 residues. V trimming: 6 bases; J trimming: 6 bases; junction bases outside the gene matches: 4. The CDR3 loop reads CASSPGQVNSPLHF. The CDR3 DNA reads TGTGCCAGCAGTCCGGGACAGGTTAATTCACCCCTCCACTTT.

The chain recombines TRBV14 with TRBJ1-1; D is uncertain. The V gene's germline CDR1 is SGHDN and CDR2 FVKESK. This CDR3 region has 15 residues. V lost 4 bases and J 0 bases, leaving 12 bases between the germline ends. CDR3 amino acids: CASSLRLNMNTEAFF. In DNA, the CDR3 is TGTGCCAGCAGCCTCAGACTGAACATGAACACTGAAGCTTTCTTT.

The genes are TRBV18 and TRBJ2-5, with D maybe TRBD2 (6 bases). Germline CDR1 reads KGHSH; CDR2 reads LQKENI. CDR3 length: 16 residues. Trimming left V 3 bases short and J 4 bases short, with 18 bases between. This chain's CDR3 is CASSPLAGSSVETQYF. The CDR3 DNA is TGTGCCAGCTCACCCCTGGCGGGGAGCTCTGTAGAGACCCAGTACTTC. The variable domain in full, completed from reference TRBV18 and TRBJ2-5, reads NAGVMQNPRHLVRRRGQEARLRCSPMKGHSHVYWYRQLPEEGLKFMVYLQKENIIDESGMPKERFSAEFPKEGPSILRIQQVVRGDSAAYFCASSPLAGSSVETQYFGPGTRLLVL.

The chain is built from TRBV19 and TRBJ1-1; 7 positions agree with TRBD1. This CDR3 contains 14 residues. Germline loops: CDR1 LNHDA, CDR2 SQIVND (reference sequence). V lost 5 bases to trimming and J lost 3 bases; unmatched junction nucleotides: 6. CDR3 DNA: TGTGCCAGTAGTGTTACAGGGGTCTACACTGAAGCTTTCTTT. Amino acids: CASSVTGVYTEAFF.

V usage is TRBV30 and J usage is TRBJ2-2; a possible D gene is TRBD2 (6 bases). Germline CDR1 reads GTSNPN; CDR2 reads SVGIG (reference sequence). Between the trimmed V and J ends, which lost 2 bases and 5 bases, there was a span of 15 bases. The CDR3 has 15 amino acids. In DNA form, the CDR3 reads TGTGCCTGGAGTATTGCTCGGGGGAGAACCGGGGAGCTGTTTTTT. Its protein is CAWSIARGRTGELFF.

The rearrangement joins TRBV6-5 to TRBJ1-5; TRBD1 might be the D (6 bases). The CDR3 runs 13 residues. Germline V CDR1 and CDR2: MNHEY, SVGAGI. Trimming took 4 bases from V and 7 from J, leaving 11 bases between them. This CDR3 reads CASSLQGAQPQHF. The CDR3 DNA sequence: TGTGCCAGCAGTTTACAGGGCGCGCAGCCCCAGCATTTT.

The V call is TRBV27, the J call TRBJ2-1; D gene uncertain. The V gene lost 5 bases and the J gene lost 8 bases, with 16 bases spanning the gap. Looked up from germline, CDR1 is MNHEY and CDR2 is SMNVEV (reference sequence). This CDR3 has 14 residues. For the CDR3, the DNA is TGTGCCAGCAGTCCCACGAGGTTGGTCGATGAGCAGTTCTTC. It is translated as CASSPTRLVDEQFF.

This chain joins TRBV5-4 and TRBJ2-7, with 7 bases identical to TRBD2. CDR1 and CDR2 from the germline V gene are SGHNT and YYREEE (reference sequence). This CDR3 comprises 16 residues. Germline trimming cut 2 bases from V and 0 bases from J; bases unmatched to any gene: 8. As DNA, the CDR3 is TGTGCCAGCAGCTTTGGGGCGGGGGTATACTCCTACGAGCAGTACTTC. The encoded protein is CASSFGAGVYSYEQYF.

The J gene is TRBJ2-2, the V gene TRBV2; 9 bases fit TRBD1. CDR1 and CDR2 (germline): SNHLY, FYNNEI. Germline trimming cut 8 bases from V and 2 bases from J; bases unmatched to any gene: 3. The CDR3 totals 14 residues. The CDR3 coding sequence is TGTGCCAGCCAGGACAGGGGTAACACCGGGGAGCTGTTTTTT. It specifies CASQDRGNTGELFF. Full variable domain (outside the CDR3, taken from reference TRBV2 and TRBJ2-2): EPEVTQTPSHQVTQMGQEVILRCVPISNHLYFYWYRQILGQKVEFLVSFYNNEISEKSEIFDDQFSVERPDGSNFTLKIRSTKLEDSAMYFCASQDRGNTGELFFGEGSRLTVL.

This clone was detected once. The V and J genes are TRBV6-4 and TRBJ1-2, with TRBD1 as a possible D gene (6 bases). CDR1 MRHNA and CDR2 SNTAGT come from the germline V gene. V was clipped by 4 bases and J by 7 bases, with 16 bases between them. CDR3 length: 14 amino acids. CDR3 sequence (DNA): TGTGCCAGCAGTGCCCTTTCAGGGGAGTCTGGCTACACCTTC. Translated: CASSALSGESGYTF.

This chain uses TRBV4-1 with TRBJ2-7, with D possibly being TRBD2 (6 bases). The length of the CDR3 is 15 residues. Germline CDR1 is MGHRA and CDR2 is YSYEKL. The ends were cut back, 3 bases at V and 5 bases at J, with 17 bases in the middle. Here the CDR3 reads CASSHELASSNEQYF. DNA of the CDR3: TGCGCCAGCAGCCACGAACTAGCCTCTTCGAACGAGCAGTACTTC.

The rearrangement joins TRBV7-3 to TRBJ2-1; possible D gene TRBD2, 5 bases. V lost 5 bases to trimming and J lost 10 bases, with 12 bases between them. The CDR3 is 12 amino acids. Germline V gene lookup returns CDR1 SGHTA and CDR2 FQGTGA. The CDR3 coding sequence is TGTGCCAGCAGCCCGACGGGATCCGAGCAGTTCTTC. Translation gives CASSPTGSEQFF.

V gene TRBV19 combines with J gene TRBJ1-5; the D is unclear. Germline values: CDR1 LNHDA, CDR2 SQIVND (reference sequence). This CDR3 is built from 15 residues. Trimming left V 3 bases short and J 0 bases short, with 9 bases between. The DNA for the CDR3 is TGTGCCAGTAGTATGTTCCTCTATAGCAATCAGCCCCAGCATTTT. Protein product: CASSMFLYSNQPQHF. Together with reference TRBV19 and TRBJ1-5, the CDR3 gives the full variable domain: DGGITQSPKYLFRKEGQNVTLSCEQNLNHDAMYWYRQDPGQGLRLIYYSQIVNDFQKGDIAEGYSVSREKKESFPLTVTSAQKNPTAFYLCASSMFLYSNQPQHFGDGTRLSIL.

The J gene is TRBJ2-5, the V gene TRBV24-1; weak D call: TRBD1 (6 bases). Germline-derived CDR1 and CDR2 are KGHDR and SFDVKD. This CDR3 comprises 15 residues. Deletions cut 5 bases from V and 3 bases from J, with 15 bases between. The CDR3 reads CATSAGGAGEETQYF. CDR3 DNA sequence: TGTGCCACCAGTGCTGGGGGCGCAGGGGAAGAGACCCAGTACTTC.

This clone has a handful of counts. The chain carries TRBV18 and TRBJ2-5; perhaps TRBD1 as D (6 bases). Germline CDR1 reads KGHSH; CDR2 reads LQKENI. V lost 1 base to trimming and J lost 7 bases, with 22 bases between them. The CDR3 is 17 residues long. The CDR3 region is CASSPLPGANERGTQYF. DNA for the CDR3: TGTGCCAGCTCACCACTACCAGGGGCGAACGAAAGAGGGACCCAGTACTTC. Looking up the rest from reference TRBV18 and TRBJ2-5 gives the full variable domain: NAGVMQNPRHLVRRRGQEARLRCSPMKGHSHVYWYRQLPEEGLKFMVYLQKENIIDESGMPKERFSAEFPKEGPSILRIQQVVRGDSAAYFCASSPLPGANERGTQYFGPGTRLLVL.

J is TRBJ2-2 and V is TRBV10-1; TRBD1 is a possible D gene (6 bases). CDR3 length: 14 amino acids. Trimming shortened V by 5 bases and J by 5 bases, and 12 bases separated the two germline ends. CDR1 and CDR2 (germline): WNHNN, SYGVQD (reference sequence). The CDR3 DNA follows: TGCGCCAGCAGTCGAACAGGGTTGACCGGGGAGCTGTTTTTT. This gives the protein CASSRTGLTGELFF.

In DNA, the CDR3 is TGTGCCAGCAGCGGACAGGGTTTGAACACTGAAGCTTTCTTT. Protein sequence: CASSGQGLNTEAFF. This chain links TRBV7-2 with TRBJ1-1, with TRBD1 matching over 8 bases. Germline trimming cut 5 bases from V and 0 bases from J; bases unmatched to any gene: 2. The germline gives CDR1 SGHTA, CDR2 FQGNSA. The CDR3 contains 14 residues.

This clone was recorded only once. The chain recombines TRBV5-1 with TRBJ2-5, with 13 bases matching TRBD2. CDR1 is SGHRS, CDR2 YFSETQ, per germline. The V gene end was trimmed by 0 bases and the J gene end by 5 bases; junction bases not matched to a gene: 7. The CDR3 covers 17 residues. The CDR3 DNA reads TGCGCCAGCAGCTTGGGGACTAGCGGGGGCCTAGGGGAGACCCAGTACTTC. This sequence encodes CASSLGTSGGLGETQYF.

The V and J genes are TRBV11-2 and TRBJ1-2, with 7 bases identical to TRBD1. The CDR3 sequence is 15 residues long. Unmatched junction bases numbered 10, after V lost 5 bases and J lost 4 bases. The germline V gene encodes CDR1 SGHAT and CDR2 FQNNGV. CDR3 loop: CASSPPRDRLYGYTF. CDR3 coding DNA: TGTGCCAGCAGCCCCCCCCGGGACAGACTCTATGGCTACACCTTC.

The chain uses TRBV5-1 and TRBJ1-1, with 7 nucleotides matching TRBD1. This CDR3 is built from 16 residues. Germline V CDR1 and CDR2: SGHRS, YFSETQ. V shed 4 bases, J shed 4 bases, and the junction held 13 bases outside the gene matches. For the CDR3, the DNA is TGCGCCAGCAGCGCTGGATTTACAGGGGTCGGCACTGAAGCTTTCTTT. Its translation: CASSAGFTGVGTEAFF. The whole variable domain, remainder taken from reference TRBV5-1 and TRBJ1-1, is KAGVTQTPRYLIKTRGQQVTLSCSPISGHRSVSWYQQTPGQGLQFLFEYFSETQRNKGNFPGRFSGRQFSNSRSEMNVSTLELGDSALYLCASSAGFTGVGTEAFFGQGTRLTVV.

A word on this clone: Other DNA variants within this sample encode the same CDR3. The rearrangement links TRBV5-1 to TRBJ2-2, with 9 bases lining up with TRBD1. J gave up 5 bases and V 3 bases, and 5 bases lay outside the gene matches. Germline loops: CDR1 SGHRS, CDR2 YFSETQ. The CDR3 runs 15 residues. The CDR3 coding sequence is TGCGCCAGCAGCTGGGGACAGGGCGGGACCGGGGAGCTGTTTTTT. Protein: CASSWGQGGTGELFF.